This TCR beta chain emerged from a study of blood T cell repertoires in COVID-19. Study at large: The cDNA or gDNA used as material had been derived from T cells, B-cell-depleted T cells, or PBMCs.

Study processing details: Reference gene primer amplification gave nucleated cell count estimates. Assay used: immunoSEQ multiplex PCR; TCRdb lists only in-frame clones, some missing. V, J and clone size derive from that table, while D and trimming were established from the DNA sequence. The data show under 130,000 clones, around 89% seen once. V lost 7 bases, J lost 6 bases, and 4 bases stayed unmatched. The CDR3 runs 13 residues. The germline V gene encodes CDR1 MDHEN and CDR2 SYDVKM. This clone was observed a handful of times. Sequencing input: peripheral blood. The clonotype was recovered from an elderly woman with acute or convalescent COVID-19. The chain recombines TRBV28 with TRBJ2-3, with 10 nucleotides matching TRBD2. The CDR3 nucleotides are TGTGCCAGCAATAGCGGGGGGACGGATACGCAGTATTTT. Amino acids: CASNSGGTDTQYF.